This T cell receptor (beta chain) is from a study of T cells in Graves' hyperthyroidism and ophthalmopathy. Whole-study results and caveats: Blood samples included most of the expanded thyroid clonotypes exceeding 0.001.

V lost 10 bases and J 6 bases, leaving 20 bases between the germline ends. This CDR3 spans 14 amino acids. Germline CDR1 is SEHNR and CDR2 is FQNEAQ (reference sequence). As to this clonotype: Antigen unknown.

Amplified TCR beta CDR3 regions derived from RNA transcripts. The HTBI primer set drove a first-round RT-PCR of the TCR CDR3. TCRdb used MiXCR to reprocess the multiplex PCR reads, holding one entry per CDR3 protein. The sample records around 600,000 distinct CDR3 sequences, over 12% being singletons. The chain joins TRBV7-9 to TRBJ2-3; unclear D gene. The origin of this receptor is a woman between 18 and 29 years old with Graves' ophthalmopathy. Sequencing was performed on blood. The CDR3 DNA reads as TGTGCCACAGATAAGGGTGGCCGCTTCGATACGCAGTATTTT. Translation gives CATDKGGRFDTQYF.